One and the same sample provided the 15 T cell receptor beta chains below, sequenced in a study of T cells in Graves' hyperthyroidism and ophthalmopathy. The investigators amplified TCR beta CDR3 regions from RNA transcripts. Using the HTBI primer set, a first-round RT-PCR was run on the TCR CDR3. MiXCR, run by TCRdb on the multiplex PCR reads, gives a single entry per CDR3 protein. The top ten hold 9.5% to 13% of the sample, which has hundreds of thousands of distinct CDR3 sequences, about 14% seen once. Input material: blood. The origin of the receptors is a woman aged 18-30 years with Graves' hyperthyroidism.

The chain is built from TRBV19 and TRBJ1-1; tentative D call: TRBD1 (5 bases). Between the trimmed V and J ends, which lost 0 bases and 4 bases, there was a span of 12 bases. The CDR3 sequence is 15 residues long. CDR1 and CDR2 (germline): LNHDA, SQIVND (reference sequence). CDR3 sequence reads: CASSIDGLRATEAFF. In nucleotides, the CDR3 is TGTGCCAGTAGTATAGATGGGCTCAGGGCCACTGAAGCTTTCTTT.

The chain carries TRBV7-3 and TRBJ1-1; D is unresolved. The germline gives CDR1 SGHTA, CDR2 FQGTGA. V lost 6 bases to trimming and J lost 0 bases, with 20 bases between them. The CDR3 covers 17 residues. The CDR3 DNA reads TGTGCCAGCAGTTGGAGGGCTGATTTGGGGTTGAACACTGAAGCTTTCTTT. Translating it yields CASSWRADLGLNTEAFF.

This clonotype was observed at least ten times. The CDR3 loop reads CASSQTSGRQGEQYF. CDR3 nucleotide sequence: TGTGCCAGCAGCCAGACTAGCGGGAGACAAGGCGAGCAGTACTTC. The rearrangement links TRBV11-2 to TRBJ2-7, with 12 bases that match TRBD2. The CDR3 length is 15 residues. J lost 6 bases, V lost 5 bases, and 8 bases had no gene match. The V gene's germline CDR1 is SGHAT and CDR2 FQNNGV.

This clonotype was found a few times. The CDR3 nucleotides read TGCGCCAGCAGCCAAGATTTGGCAGGAACCCTCTATGGCTACACCTTC. Protein sequence: CASSQDLAGTLYGYTF. The V gene is TRBV4-3, the J gene TRBJ1-2; D is unresolved. Germline assignment: CDR1 LGHNA and CDR2 YSLEER. The CDR3 is made up of 16 amino acids. Trimming pared 0 bases from V and 4 bases from J, leaving 15 bases between.

In its sample, this clonotype was seen a few times. This sequence joins TRBV5-8 and TRBJ1-2; no clear D. CDR3 length equals 16 residues. Trimming left V 0 bases short and J 4 bases short, with 16 bases between. Germline CDR1 is SGHTS and CDR2 is YDEGEE. This CDR3 is CASSLDLFSRLYGYTF. DNA of the CDR3: TGTGCCAGCAGCTTGGACCTTTTTTCTAGGCTCTATGGCTACACCTTC.

This clonotype was observed at least ten times. The V and J genes are TRBV20-1 and TRBJ2-1; 12 nucleotides agree with TRBD2. V dropped 5 bases and J dropped 0; count of bases not matched to a gene: 8. The CDR3 is 17 amino acids. Germline V gene sequence: CDR1 DFQATT, CDR2 SNEGSKA (reference sequence). CDR3 sequence (DNA): TGCAGTGCTTTCCGGACTAGCGGGACTGCCTCCTACAATGAGCAGTTCTTC. Its protein product is CSAFRTSGTASYNEQFF.

This clonotype appeared a few times. V gene TRBV30 combines with J gene TRBJ2-1, with D perhaps matching TRBD2 (6 bases). Germline V gene lookup returns CDR1 GTSNPN and CDR2 SVGIG (reference sequence). Trimming cost V 2 bases and J 2 bases, with 7 bases left between them. The CDR3 has 13 amino acids. The CDR3 DNA reads as TGTGCCTGGAGTCCGGGGGCCTACAATGAGCAGTTCTTC. Its protein product is CAWSPGAYNEQFF.

This clonotype was found a few times. This sequence joins TRBV12-3 or TRBV12-4 and TRBJ2-3; D is uncertain. The CDR3 sequence is 15 residues long. V was shortened by 3 bases and J by 1 base, with 11 bases between the two germline ends. The CDR3 reads CASSFDGVRTDTQYF. The CDR3 DNA follows: TGTGCCAGCAGTTTCGATGGGGTGCGCACAGATACGCAGTATTTT.

The sample holds a few counts of this clonotype. The V and J genes are TRBV30 and TRBJ1-5; D is unresolved. Germline CDR1 GTSNPN, CDR2 SVGIG (reference sequence). The CDR3 is made up of 14 amino acids. V was cut by 2 bases and J by 0 bases, with 8 bases left in between. The CDR3 DNA is TGTGCCTGGAGTAGGAGAGATAGCAATCAGCCCCAGCATTTT. Translated: CAWSRRDSNQPQHF.

The chain carries TRBV6-5 and TRBJ2-3; 12 nucleotides line up with TRBD2. The V segment lost 1 base and the J segment 2 bases; nucleotides outside the gene matches: 1. CDR1 and CDR2 (germline): MNHEY, SVGAGI. This CDR3 is built from 16 residues. The CDR3 spells CASSYWTSGTTDTQYF. The CDR3 bases are TGTGCCAGCAGTTACTGGACTAGCGGGACCACAGATACGCAGTATTTT.

This clonotype came up a few times. V usage is TRBV28 and J usage is TRBJ1-1; D is undetermined. V lost 6 bases to trimming and J lost 1 base, with 18 bases between them. This CDR3 spans 16 amino acids. CDR1 is MDHEN, CDR2 SYDVKM, per germline. The CDR3 region has the DNA TGTGCCAGCAGCCTACTCCGGAGCTATTGGAACACTGAAGCTTTCTTT. Encoded protein: CASSLLRSYWNTEAFF.

This clonotype was found a few times. This sequence joins TRBV24-1 and TRBJ2-5, with D unclear. This CDR3 is 13 amino acids long. Germline CDR1 reads KGHDR; CDR2 reads SFDVKD. The V end lost 7 bases, the J end lost 0 bases, and 8 bases lay between the germline ends. The CDR3, as DNA: TGTGCCACCAGGTCAGCTGACCAAGAGACCCAGTACTTC. Residues: CATRSADQETQYF.

V and J are TRBV7-9 and TRBJ2-3; either TRBD1 or TRBD2 may fit D (5 bases each). Germline-derived CDR1 and CDR2 are SEHNR and FQNEAQ (reference sequence). V was cut by 5 bases and J by 4 bases, with 16 bases left in between. This CDR3 comprises 15 residues. DNA of the CDR3: TGTGCCAGCAGCCGGGACCCGGGTCTTTCAGATACGCAGTATTTT. It translates to CASSRDPGLSDTQYF.

The chain recombines TRBV12-3 or TRBV12-4 with TRBJ2-7, with D perhaps TRBD2 (6 bases). The CDR3 length is 12 residues. Trimming left V 5 bases short and J 6 bases short, with 11 bases between. CDR3 sequence (DNA): TGTGCCAGCAGTCCGCTAGCGATCGAGCAGTACTTC. It encodes CASSPLAIEQYF.

This chain joins TRBV29-1 and TRBJ1-1; TRBD1 matches 7 bases. Germline loops: CDR1 SQVTM, CDR2 ANQGSEA. V shed 8 bases and J 3 bases; nucleotides not matched to a gene: 9. The CDR3 extends over 13 amino acids. The chain's CDR3 is CSTRTGAYTEAFF. The CDR3 coding sequence is TGCAGCACAAGGACAGGCGCCTACACTGAAGCTTTCTTT. Complete variable domain (other parts from reference TRBV29-1 and TRBJ1-1): SAVISQKPSRDICQRGTSLTIQCQVDSQVTMMFWYRQQPGQSLTLIATANQGSEATYESGFVIDKFPISRPNLTFSTLTVSNMSPEDSSIYLCSTRTGAYTEAFFGQGTRLTVV.